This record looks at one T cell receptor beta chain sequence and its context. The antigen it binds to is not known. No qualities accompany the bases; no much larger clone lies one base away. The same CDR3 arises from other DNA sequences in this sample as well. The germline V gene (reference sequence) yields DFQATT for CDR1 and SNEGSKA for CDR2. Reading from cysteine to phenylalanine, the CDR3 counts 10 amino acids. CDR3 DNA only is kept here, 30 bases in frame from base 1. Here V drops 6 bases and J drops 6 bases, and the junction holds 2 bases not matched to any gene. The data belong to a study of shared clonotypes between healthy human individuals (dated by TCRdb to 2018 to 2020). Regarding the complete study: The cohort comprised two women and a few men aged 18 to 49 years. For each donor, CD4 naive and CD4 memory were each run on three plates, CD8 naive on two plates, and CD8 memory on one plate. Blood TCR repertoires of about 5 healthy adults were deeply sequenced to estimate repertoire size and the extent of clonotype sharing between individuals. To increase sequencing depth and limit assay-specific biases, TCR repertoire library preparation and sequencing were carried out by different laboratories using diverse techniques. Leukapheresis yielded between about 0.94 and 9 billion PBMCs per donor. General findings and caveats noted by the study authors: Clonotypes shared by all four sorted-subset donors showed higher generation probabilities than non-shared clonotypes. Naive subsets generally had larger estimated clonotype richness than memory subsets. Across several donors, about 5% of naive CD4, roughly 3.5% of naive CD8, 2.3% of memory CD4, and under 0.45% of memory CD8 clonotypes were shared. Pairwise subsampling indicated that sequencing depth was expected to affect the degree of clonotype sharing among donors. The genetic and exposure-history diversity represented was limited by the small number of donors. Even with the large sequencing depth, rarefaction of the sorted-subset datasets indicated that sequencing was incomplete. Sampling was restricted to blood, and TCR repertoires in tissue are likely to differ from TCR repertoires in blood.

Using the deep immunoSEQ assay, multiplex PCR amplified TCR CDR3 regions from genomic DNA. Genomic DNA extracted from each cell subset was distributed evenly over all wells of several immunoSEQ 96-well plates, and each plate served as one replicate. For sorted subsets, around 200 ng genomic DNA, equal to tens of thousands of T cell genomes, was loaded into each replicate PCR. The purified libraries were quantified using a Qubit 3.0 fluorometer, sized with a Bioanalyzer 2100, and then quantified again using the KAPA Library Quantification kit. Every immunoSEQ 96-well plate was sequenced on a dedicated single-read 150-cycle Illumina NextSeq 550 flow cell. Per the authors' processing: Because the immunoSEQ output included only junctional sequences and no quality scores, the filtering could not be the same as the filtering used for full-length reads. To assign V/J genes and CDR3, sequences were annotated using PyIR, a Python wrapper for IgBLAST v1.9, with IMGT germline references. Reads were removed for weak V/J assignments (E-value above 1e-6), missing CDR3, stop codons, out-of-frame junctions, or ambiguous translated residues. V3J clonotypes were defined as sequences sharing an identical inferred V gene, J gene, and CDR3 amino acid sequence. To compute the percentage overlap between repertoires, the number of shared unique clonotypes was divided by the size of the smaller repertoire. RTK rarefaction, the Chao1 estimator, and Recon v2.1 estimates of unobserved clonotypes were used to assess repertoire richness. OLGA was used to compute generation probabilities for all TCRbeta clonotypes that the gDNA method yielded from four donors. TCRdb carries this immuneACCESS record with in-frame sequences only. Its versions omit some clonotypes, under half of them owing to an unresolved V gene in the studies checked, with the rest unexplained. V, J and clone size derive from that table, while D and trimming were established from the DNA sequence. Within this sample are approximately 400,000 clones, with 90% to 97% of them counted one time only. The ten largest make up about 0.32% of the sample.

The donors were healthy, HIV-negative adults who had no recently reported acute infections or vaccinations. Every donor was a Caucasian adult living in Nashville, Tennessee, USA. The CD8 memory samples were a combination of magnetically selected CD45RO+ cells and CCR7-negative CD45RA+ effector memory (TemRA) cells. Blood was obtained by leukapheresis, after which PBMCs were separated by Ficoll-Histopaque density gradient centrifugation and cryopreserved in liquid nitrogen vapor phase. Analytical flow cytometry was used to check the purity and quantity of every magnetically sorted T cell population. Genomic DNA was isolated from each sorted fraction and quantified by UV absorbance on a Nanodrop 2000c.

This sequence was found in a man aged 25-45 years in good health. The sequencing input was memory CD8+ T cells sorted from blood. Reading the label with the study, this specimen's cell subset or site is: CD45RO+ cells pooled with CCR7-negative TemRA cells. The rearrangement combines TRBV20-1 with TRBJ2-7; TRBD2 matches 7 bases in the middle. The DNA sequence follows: TGCAGTGCCAGACTAGCCGAGCAGTACTTC. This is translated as CSARLAEQYF.